This T cell receptor (beta chain) appears in the sequencing data of a study of T cell responses to AZD1222 COVID-19 vaccine. Study-wide findings and caveats: Dominant at 160-218 and 743-854, vaccine-associated CD4 TCRs also spanned spike.

The CDR3 totals 15 residues. The germline V gene has CDR1 MNHNS and CDR2 SASEGT. Trimming at V came to 1 base and at J to 7 bases, leaving 5 bases not matched to a gene. Turning to this clone: Antigen: not known.

Libraries were prepared by immunoSEQ multiplex PCR; TCRdb keeps only in-frame clonotypes and omits some of them. The sample consists of 60,000 to 75,000 clones, about 80% of them appearing once. The sequences come from peripheral blood, collected 28 days after the second AZD1222 dose. This receptor was obtained from an adult who received the AZD1222 COVID-19 vaccine. The chain recombines TRBV6-1 with TRBJ1-2, with 11 bases fitting TRBD1. The CDR3 loop is CASSEDRTGGSGYTF. In nucleotides, the CDR3 is TGTGCCAGCAGTGAAGATAGGACAGGGGGCAGTGGCTACACCTTC.